This T cell receptor (beta chain) was observed in a study of blood T cell repertoires in COVID-19. Study overall: The origin of the acute and convalescent COVID-19 samples was the United States, Italy and Spain. The cDNA or gDNA used as material had been derived from T cells, B-cell-depleted T cells, or PBMCs.

CDR3 size: 12 residues. The V gene end was trimmed by 3 bases and the J gene end by 7 bases; junction bases not matched to a gene: 5. Germline V gives CDR1 SQVTM, CDR2 ANQGSEA. In the original analysis: Quantification of nucleated cells was approximated via reference gene primer amplification. Assay: immunoSEQ multiplex PCR; the TCRdb copy retains only in-frame clones and omits some. The V and J calls and clone size come from that table; D and trimming were worked out from the DNA. The sample carries about 95,000 clones, 75% to 95% recorded once. The V and J genes are TRBV29-1 and TRBJ1-2, with 7 bases matching TRBD1. This clonotype was sampled from a woman aged 50 to 60 in a cohort sampled during active COVID-19. Sequencing was performed on peripheral blood. CDR3 in amino acids: CSVESTGVGYTF. DNA for the CDR3: TGCAGCGTTGAGTCCACAGGGGTTGGCTACACCTTC.